Listed below are T cell receptor beta chains from one sample, sequenced in a study of cytomegalovirus exposure and HLA in healthy donors. Some clones are missing from TCRdb's copy, which holds only in-frame ones; the method was immunoSEQ multiplex PCR. The sample lists 90,000 to 120,000 clones; approximately 76% were seen once. The sequenced sample was PBMCs. All receptors come from a man aged 18 to 35 in good health and CMV-seronegative. Each CDR3 is given with its conserved first and last residue. The D gene is left open where the match is weak. Expanded clones get a size class; other rows say once, few or many, or leave the size out.

>once|TRBJ1-5|NA|TRBV28
TGTGCCAGCAGTTTAGCGGCGTCCGAGCCCCAGCATTTT
CASSLAASEPQHF
>NA|TRBJ2-7|NA|TRBV7-6
TGTGCCAGCAGCCAGGGAGGGGGGGCGGGAGAGCAGTACTTC
CASSQGGGAGEQYF
>once|TRBJ2-3|NA|TRBV28
TGTGCCAGCAGCTCCGTTCCAGATACGCAGTATTTT
CASSSVPDTQYF
>NA|TRBJ2-7|TRBD1|TRBV19
TGTGCCAGTAGTATAGGTGGCAGGGGGTCCTACGAGCAGTACTTC
CASSIGGRGSYEQYF
>many|TRBJ1-2|TRBD1|TRBV7-2
TGTGCCAGCAGCCTCGACGGGACAGTAGCTAACTATGGCTACACCTTC
CASSLDGTVANYGYTF
>NA|TRBJ2-3|TRBD2|TRBV7-6
TGTGCCAGCAGCTTAGCTAGCGGGGGGGGAACTTCCACAGATACGCAGTATTTT
CASSLASGGGTSTDTQYF
>few|TRBJ2-7|TRBD1|TRBV9
TGTGCCAGCAGCGTAGGGGACAGCACGGGCGAGCAGTACTTC
CASSVGDSTGEQYF
>NA|TRBJ2-5|NA|TRBV5-1
TGCGCCAGCAGCTCAGGACAGCCAGGCGGGGAGACCCAGTACTTC
CASSSGQPGGETQYF
>NA|TRBJ1-5|NA|TRBV7-6
TGTGCCAGCAGCCTGTTACAGGGAAATCCGCCCCAGCATTTT
CASSLLQGNPPQHF
>NA|TRBJ2-1|TRBD2|TRBV7-7
TGTGCTAGCAGCCGTCTAGCGGGGTACAATGAGCAGTTCTTC
CASSRLAGYNEQFF
>NA|TRBJ2-5|TRBD1|TRBV5-1
TGCGCCAGCAGCAGACAGGGAGAGCGGCAAGAGACCCAGTACTTC
CASSRQGERQETQYF
>NA|TRBJ1-5|NA|TRBV2
TGTGCCAGCAGCCGGGAACATATCGATCAGCCCCAGCATTTT
CASSREHIDQPQHF
>NA|TRBJ2-1|TRBD2|TRBV4-2
TGTGCCAGCAGCCAAGGCGGGGGACTAACCTACAATGAGCAGTTCTTC
CASSQGGGLTYNEQFF
>NA|TRBJ2-3|NA|TRBV6-6
TGTGCCAGCAGTTTAACAGGGAGCCCAGATACGCAGTATTTT
CASSLTGSPDTQYF
>NA|TRBJ2-2|NA|TRBV15
TGTGCCACCAGCAGAGACAACGGTGGGCAGGGGAACACCGGGGAGCTGTTTTTT
CATSRDNGGQGNTGELFF
>NA|TRBJ1-6|TRBD1|TRBV2
TGTGCCAGCAGTGCATGGCAGGGGGTTAATTCACCCCTCCACTTT
CASSAWQGVNSPLHF
>NA|TRBJ2-6|NA|TRBV4-3
TGCGCCAGCAGCCAAGAGGGGGGAGGCTCTGGGGCCAACGTCCTGACTTTC
CASSQEGGGSGANVLTF
>NA|TRBJ2-7|TRBD2|TRBV6-6
TGTGCCAGCAACGACGGGACTAGCGGGGGCTCCTACGAGCAGTACTTC
CASNDGTSGGSYEQYF
>NA|TRBJ1-1|NA|TRBV5-6
TGTGCCAGCAGCCCCACCTTGGGGGGGCAGGGCTTATGGAGCACTGAAGCTTTCTTT
CASSPTLGGQGLWSTEAFF
>few|TRBJ1-4|NA|TRBV5-1
TGCGCCAGCAGCTTGGAGGGGCGAACTAATGAAAAACTGTTTTTT
CASSLEGRTNEKLFF
>few|TRBJ1-6|NA|TRBV6-5
TGTGCCAGCAGCCCCGGGACAAGGAATTCACCCCTCCACTTT
CASSPGTRNSPLHF
>NA|TRBJ1-1|TRBD1|TRBV27
TGTGCCAGCAGTTTTTTTGGGGCAGGGGGCGTAACTGAAGCTTTCTTT
CASSFFGAGGVTEAFF
>NA|TRBJ1-2|NA|TRBV6-4
TGTGCCAGCAGTGACGGCGAGGGCTCCTATGGCTACACCTTC
CASSDGEGSYGYTF
>NA|TRBJ1-3|NA|TRBV4-3
TGCGCCAGCAGCCAAGAGGGGGGACGGGGAAACACCATATATTTT
CASSQEGGRGNTIYF
>NA|TRBJ2-2|NA|TRBV6-6
TGTGCCAGCAGTTACTCTGTAGTAGCCGGGGAGCTGTTTTTT
CASSYSVVAGELFF
>NA|TRBJ1-1|TRBD1|TRBV16
TGTGCCAGCAGCCAACACAGGGGTGGGGCTTTCTTT
CASSQHRGGAFF
>NA|TRBJ2-5|TRBD1|TRBV5-6
TGTGCCAGCAGCTTGGCGGACAGGGGACGAGAGACCCAGTACTTC
CASSLADRGRETQYF
>once|TRBJ2-7|TRBD2|TRBV27
TGTGCCAGCAGTCAATGGGGGGGAGACGAGCAGTACTTC
CASSQWGGDEQYF
>NA|TRBJ2-5|NA|TRBV19
TGTGCCAGTAGTACCCCGAGCGGCTACCGAGAGACCCAGTACTTC
CASSTPSGYRETQYF
>NA|TRBJ1-1|TRBD1|TRBV9
TGTGCCAGCAGCGTCGGAAGACAGGGGACAGCTTTCTTT
CASSVGRQGTAFF
>NA|TRBJ2-7|TRBD1|TRBV9
TGTGCCAGCAGCGTCGGACCGGGACAGGGGGCCCACGAGCAGTACTTC
CASSVGPGQGAHEQYF
>medium-sized|TRBJ2-1|NA|TRBV5-1
TGCGCCAGCGGGCCTGAGGGAAATGAGCAGTTCTTC
CASGPEGNEQFF
>once|TRBJ2-3|TRBD2|TRBV23-1
TGCGCCAGTCCTAGAGCGGGGGGCAATGGAACAGATACGCAGTATTTT
CASPRAGGNGTDTQYF
>NA|TRBJ2-7|TRBD2|TRBV2
TGTGCCAGCAGGGGAAGGGAGGGCTACGAGCAGTACTTC
CASRGREGYEQYF
>NA|TRBJ1-2|NA|TRBV7-8
TGTGCCAGCAGCTCTGGAGGGTGGAATGGCTACACCTTC
CASSSGGWNGYTF
>NA|TRBJ2-1|TRBD1|TRBV5-1
TGCGCCAGCAGCCCCCGACAGGGCGTAAATGAGCAGTTCTTC
CASSPRQGVNEQFF